This TCR beta chain was retrieved from a study of a mutant IDH1 vaccine in newly diagnosed glioma. About the study: During weeks 1, 3, 5, 7, 11, 15, 19 and 23, patients received eight vaccinations. Patients were started on vaccination 4-6 weeks after radiotherapy alone, or with temozolomide cycles. Notes on the study in general: Pseudoprogression apparently tracked independently of changes in top peripheral T cell clonotypes.

As to time point: week 11, during vaccination. In the vaccine, a single dose held 300 ug of the mutant IDH1 20-mer peptide, along with topical imiquimod. Those who donated had recent WHO grade 3 or 4 IDH1-mutant, ATRX-lost astrocytomas. This table comes from immunoSEQ multiplex PCR, and its TCRdb copy is limited to in-frame clones, with some not included. The sample lists some 54,000 clones; 90% to 95% were seen once. The V gene lost 2 bases and the J gene lost 1 base, with 12 bases spanning the gap. CDR3 length: 15 amino acids. Germline V gene data show CDR1 as SGHNT and CDR2 as YYREEE (reference sequence). Regarding this clone: The antigen is not known.

The rearrangement links TRBV5-4 to TRBJ1-2; D might be TRBD1 (6 bases). The TCR was taken from a man between 45 and 60 years old with glioma. The sample was PBMCs, taken from a glioma patient whose treatment included an IDH1 peptide vaccine. The CDR3 loop reads CASSLQGRGNYGYTF. The CDR3 coding sequence is TGTGCCAGCAGCTTACAGGGAAGGGGTAACTATGGCTACACCTTC.